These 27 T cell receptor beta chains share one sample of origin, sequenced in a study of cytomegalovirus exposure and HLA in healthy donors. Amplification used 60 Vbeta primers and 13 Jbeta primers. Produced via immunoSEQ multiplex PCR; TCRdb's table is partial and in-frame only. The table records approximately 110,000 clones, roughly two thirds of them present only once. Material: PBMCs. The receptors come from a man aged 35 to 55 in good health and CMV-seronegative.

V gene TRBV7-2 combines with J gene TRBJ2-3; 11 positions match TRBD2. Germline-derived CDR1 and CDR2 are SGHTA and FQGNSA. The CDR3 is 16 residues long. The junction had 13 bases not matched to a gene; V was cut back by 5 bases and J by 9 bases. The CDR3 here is CASSLAVAGGRGTQYF. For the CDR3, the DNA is TGTGCCAGCAGCCTGGCGGTAGCGGGGGGGCGGGGCACGCAGTATTTT.

The DNA for the CDR3 is TGCGCCAGCAGCCAGCAGGCTATTAACGGTAATTCACCCCTCCACTTT. Translating it yields CASSQQAINGNSPLHF. The V gene is TRBV4-3, the J gene TRBJ1-6; no clear D gene. This CDR3 region has 16 residues. V gave up 3 bases and J gave up 6 bases, with 15 bases separating them. Germline CDR1 is LGHNA and CDR2 is YSLEER.

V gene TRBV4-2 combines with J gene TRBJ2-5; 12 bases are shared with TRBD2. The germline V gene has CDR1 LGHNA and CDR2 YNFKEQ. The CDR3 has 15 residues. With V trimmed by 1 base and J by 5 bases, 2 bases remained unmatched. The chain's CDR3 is CASSQGTSGVETQYF. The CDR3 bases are TGTGCCAGCAGCCAAGGGACTAGCGGGGTTGAGACCCAGTACTTC.

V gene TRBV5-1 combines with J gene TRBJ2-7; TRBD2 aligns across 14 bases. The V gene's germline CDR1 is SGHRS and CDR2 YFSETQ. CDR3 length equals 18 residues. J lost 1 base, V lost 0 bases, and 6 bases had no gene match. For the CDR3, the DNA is TGCGCCAGCAGCTTGGGACTAGCGGGGGGGCCTGGATCCTACGAGCAGTACTTC. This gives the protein CASSLGLAGGPGSYEQYF.

The CDR3 bases are TGTGCCTGGAGTAGACGGGACAAGGGGGCTTATAATTCACCCCTCCACTTT. Encoded protein: CAWSRRDKGAYNSPLHF. The chain couples TRBV30 to TRBJ1-6; 7 bases are shared with TRBD1. Germline V gene lookup returns CDR1 GTSNPN and CDR2 SVGIG (reference sequence). The CDR3 totals 17 residues. With V trimmed by 2 bases and J by 4 bases, 11 bases remained unmatched.

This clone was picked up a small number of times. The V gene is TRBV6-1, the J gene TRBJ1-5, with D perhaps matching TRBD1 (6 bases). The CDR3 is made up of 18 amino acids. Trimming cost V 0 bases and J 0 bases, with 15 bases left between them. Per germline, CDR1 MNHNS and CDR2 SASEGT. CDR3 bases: TGTGCCAGCAGTGAAGCAAGTCGGGGGGCATATAGCAATCAGCCCCAGCATTTT. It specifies CASSEASRGAYSNQPQHF.

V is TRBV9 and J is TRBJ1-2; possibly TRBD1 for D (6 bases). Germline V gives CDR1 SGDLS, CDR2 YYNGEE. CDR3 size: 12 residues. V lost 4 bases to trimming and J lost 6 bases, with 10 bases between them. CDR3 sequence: CASSLQGNGYTF. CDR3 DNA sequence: TGTGCCAGCAGCCTACAGGGTAATGGCTACACCTTC.

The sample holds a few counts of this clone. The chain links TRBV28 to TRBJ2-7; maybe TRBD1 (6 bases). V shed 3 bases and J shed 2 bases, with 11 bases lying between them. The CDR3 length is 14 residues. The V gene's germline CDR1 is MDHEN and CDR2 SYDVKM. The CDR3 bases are TGTGCCAGCAGTTTCGCAGGGGAGACCTACGAGCAGTACTTC. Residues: CASSFAGETYEQYF.

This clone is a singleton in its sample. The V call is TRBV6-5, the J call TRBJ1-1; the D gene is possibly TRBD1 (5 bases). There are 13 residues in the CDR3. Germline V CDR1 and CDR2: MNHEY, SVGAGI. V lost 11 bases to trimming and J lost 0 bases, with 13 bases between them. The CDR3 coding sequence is TGTGCCGTTACACGGGGGTTGAACACTGAAGCTTTCTTT. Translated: CAVTRGLNTEAFF.

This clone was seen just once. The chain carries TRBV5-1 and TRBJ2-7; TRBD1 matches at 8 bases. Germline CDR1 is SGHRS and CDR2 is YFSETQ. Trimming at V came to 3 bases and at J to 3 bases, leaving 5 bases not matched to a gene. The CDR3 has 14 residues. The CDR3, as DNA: TGCGCCAGCAGCTCCACCGGACAGGGCTACGAGCAGTACTTC. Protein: CASSSTGQGYEQYF.

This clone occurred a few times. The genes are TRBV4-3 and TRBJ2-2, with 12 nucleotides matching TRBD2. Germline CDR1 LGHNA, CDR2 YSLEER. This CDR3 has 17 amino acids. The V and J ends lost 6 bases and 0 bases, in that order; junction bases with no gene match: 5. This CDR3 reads CASRPTSGGPNTGELFF. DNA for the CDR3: TGCGCCAGCAGACCGACTAGCGGGGGCCCGAACACCGGGGAGCTGTTTTTT.

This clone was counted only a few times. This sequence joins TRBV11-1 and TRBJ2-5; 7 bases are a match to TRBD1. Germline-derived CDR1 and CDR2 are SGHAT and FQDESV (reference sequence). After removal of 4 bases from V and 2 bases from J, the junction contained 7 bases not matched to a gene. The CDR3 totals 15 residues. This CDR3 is CASSYRGLAQETQYF. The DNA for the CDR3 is TGTGCCAGCAGCTACAGGGGATTGGCACAAGAGACCCAGTACTTC.

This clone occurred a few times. CDR3 sequence (DNA): TGTGCCATCGGACTAGCGGCGCCCTACAATGAGCAGTTCTTC. Translating gives CAIGLAAPYNEQFF. The chain has TRBV7-9 and TRBJ2-1, with 10 bases identical to TRBD2. The V and J ends lost 10 bases and 2 bases, in that order; junction bases with no gene match: 5. The germline CDR1 and CDR2 sequences are SEHNR and FQNEAQ (reference sequence). This CDR3 comprises 14 residues. Drawing the rest from reference TRBV7-9 and TRBJ2-1, the complete variable domain is DTGVSQNPRHKITKRGQNVTFRCDPISEHNRLYWYRQTLGQGPEFLTYFQNEAQLEKSRLLSDRFSAERPKGSFSTLEIQRTEQGDSAMYLCAIGLAAPYNEQFFGPGTRLTVL.

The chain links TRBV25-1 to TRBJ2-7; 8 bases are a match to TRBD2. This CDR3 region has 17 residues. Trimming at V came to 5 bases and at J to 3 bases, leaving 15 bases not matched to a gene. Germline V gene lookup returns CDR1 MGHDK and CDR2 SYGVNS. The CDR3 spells CASSYPGGGRGFYEQYF. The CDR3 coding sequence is TGTGCCAGCAGTTACCCGGGCGGGGGGAGGGGGTTCTACGAGCAGTACTTC.

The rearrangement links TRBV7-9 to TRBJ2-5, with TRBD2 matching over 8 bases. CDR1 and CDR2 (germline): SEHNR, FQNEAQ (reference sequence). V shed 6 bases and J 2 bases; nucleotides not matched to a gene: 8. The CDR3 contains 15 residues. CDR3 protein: CASRSSGGFQETQYF. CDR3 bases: TGTGCCAGCAGGAGCAGCGGGGGTTTTCAAGAGACCCAGTACTTC.

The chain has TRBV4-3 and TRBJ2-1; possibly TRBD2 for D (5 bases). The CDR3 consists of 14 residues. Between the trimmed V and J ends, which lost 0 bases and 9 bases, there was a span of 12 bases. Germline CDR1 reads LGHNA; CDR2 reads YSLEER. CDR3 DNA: TGCGCCAGCAGCCAAGATTGGGGAGAAGGTGAGCAGTTCTTC. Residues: CASSQDWGEGEQFF.

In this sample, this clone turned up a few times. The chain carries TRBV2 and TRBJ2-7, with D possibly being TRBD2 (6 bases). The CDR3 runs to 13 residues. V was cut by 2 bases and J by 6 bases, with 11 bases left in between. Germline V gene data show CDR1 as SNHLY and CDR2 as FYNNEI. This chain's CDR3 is CASSESRGGEQYF. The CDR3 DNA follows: TGTGCCAGCAGTGAAAGTCGGGGAGGCGAGCAGTACTTC.

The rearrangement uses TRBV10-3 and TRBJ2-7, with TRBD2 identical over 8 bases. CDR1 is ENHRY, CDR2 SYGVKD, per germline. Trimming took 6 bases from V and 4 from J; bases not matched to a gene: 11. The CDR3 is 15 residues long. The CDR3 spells CAISRPGTRVYEQYF. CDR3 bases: TGTGCCATCAGCCGCCCGGGGACTAGGGTGTACGAGCAGTACTTC.

Here the CDR3 reads CASSLSEGPYNEQFF. In DNA form, the CDR3 reads TGCGCCAGCAGCCTAAGCGAGGGCCCCTACAATGAGCAGTTCTTC. The V call is TRBV4-1, the J call TRBJ2-1, with D maybe TRBD2 (5 bases). V was trimmed by 4 bases and J by 2 bases, leaving 12 bases between them. CDR1 and CDR2 (germline): MGHRA, YSYEKL. This CDR3 has 15 residues.

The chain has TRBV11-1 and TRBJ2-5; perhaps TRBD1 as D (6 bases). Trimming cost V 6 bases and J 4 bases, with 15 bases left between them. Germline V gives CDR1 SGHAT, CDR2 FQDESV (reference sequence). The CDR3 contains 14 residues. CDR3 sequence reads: CASSTRGFRETQYF. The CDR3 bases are TGTGCCAGCAGTACCAGGGGTTTCAGAGAGACCCAGTACTTC.

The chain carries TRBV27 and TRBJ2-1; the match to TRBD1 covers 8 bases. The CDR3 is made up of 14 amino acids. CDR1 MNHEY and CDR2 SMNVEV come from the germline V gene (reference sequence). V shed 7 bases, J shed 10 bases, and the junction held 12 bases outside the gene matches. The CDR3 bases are TGTGCCAGCACAATCAGGGGGCTTAGTCACGAGCAGTTCTTC. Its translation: CASTIRGLSHEQFF.

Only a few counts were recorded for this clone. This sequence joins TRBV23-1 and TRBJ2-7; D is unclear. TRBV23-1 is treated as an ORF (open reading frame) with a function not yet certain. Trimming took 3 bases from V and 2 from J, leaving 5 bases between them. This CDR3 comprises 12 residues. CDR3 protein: CASSHGPYEQYF. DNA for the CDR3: TGCGCCAGCAGTCATGGGCCCTACGAGCAGTACTTC.

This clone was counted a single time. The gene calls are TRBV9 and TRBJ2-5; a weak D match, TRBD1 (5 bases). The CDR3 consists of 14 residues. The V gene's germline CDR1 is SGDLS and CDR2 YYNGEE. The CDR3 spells CASSPGPIQETQYF. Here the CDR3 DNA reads TGTGCGAGCTCACCAGGGCCGATCCAAGAGACCCAGTACTTC.

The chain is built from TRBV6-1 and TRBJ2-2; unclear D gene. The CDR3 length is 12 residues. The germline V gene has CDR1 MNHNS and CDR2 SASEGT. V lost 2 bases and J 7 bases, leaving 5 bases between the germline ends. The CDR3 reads CASSEPIGELFF. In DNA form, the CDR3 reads TGTGCCAGCAGTGAACCCATCGGGGAGCTGTTTTTT.

The CDR3 reads CASSPTARSPNEQFF. CDR3 sequence (DNA): TGTGCCAGCAGTCCCACCGCCCGGTCCCCAAATGAGCAGTTCTTC. The rearrangement uses TRBV27 and TRBJ2-1; D remains ambiguous. V lost 5 bases and J lost 7, with 18 bases in between. Germline CDR1 and CDR2: MNHEY and SMNVEV (reference sequence). The CDR3 is 15 amino acids.

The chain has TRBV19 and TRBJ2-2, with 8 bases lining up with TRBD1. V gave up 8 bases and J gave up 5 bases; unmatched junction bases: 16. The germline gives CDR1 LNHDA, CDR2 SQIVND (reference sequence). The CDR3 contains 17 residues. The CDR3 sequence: CASGGRPGGPYTGELFF. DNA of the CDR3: TGTGCCAGTGGGGGACGGCCAGGGGGCCCTTATACCGGGGAGCTGTTTTTT.

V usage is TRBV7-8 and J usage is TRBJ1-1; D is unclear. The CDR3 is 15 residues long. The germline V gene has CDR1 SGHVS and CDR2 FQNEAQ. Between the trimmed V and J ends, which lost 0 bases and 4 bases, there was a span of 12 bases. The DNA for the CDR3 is TGTGCCAGCAGCTTAGCATCGGGGAGCGGCACTGAAGCTTTCTTT. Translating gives CASSLASGSGTEAFF.